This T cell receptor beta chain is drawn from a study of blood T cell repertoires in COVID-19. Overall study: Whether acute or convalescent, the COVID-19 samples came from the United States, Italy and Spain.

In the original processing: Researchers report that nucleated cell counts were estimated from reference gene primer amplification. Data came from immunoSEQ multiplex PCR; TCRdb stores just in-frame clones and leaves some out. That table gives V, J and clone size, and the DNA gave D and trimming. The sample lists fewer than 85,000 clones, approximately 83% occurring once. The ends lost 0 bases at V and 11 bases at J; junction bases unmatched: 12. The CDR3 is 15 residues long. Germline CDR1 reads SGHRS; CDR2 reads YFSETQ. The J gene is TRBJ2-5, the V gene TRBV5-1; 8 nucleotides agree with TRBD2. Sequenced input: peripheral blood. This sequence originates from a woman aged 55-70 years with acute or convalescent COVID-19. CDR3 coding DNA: TGCGCCAGCAGCTTGGATCCGGGGGGGACCCAATCTCAGTACTTC. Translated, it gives CASSLDPGGTQSQYF.